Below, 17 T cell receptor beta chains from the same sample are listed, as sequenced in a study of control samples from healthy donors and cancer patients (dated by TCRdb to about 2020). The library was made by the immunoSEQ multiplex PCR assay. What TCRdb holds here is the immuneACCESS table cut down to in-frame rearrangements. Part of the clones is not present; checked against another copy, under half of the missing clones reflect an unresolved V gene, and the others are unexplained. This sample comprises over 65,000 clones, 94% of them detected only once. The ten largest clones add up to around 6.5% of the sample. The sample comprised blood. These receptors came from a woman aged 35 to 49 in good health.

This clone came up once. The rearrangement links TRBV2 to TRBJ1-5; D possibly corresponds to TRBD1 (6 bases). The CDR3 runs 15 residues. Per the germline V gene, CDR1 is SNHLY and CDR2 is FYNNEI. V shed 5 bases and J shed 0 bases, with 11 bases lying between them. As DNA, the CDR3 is TGTGCCAGCAGTTGGGACATTGGTAGCAATCAGCCCCAGCATTTT. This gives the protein CASSWDIGSNQPQHF.

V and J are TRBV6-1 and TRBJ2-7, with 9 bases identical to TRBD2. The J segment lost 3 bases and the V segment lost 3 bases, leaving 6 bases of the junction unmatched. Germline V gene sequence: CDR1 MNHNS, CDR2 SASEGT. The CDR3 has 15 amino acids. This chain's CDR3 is CASSDQRGVFYEQYF. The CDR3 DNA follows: TGTGCCAGCAGTGACCAGCGGGGGGTCTTCTACGAGCAGTACTTC.

The CDR3 DNA reads as TGTGCCAGCAGTGATTACAGGGGCGCCGGGCAGGGCTACACCTTC. Translating it yields CASSDYRGAGQGYTF. The V gene is TRBV6-1, the J gene TRBJ1-2; the match to TRBD1 covers 7 bases. The CDR3 sequence is 15 residues long. The trim removed 3 bases at V and 8 bases at J, leaving 12 bases unmatched. The germline V gene has CDR1 MNHNS and CDR2 SASEGT.

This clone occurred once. The CDR3 DNA follows: TGCAGTGCTAGTGAATCGGGGTTGGGAAAACTGTTTTTT. It codes for CSASESGLGKLFF. The chain has TRBV20-1 and TRBJ1-4, with no clear D. The V gene's germline CDR1 is DFQATT and CDR2 SNEGSKA (reference sequence). The CDR3 spans 13 residues. The V end lost 3 bases, the J end lost 10 bases, and 15 bases lay between the germline ends.

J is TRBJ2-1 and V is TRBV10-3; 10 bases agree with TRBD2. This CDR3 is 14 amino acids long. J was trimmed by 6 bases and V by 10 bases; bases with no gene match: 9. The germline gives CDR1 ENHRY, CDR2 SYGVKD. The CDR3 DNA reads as TGTGCCACCGGCCTAGCGGGAGTGATCAATGAGCAGTTCTTC. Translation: CATGLAGVINEQFF.

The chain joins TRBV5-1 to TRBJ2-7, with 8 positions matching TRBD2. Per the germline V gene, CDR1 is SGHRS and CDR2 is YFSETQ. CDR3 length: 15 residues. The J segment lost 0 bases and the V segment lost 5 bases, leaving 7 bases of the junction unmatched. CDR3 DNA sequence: TGCGCCAGCAGGCCGGGGAGCGGGAGCTCCTACGAGCAGTACTTC. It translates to CASRPGSGSSYEQYF.

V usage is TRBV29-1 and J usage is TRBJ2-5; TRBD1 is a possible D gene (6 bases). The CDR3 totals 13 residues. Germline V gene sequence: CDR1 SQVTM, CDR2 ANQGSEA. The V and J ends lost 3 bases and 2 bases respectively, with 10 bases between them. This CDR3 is CSVDRGTQETQYF. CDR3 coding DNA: TGCAGCGTTGACCGTGGGACACAAGAGACCCAGTACTTC.

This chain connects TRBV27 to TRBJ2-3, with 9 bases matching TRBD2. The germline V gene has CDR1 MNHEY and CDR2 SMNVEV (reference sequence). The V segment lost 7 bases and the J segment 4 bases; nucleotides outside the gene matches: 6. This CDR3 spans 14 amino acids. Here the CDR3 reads CASKSGGWADTQYF. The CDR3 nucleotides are TGTGCCAGCAAGAGCGGGGGGTGGGCAGATACGCAGTATTTT.

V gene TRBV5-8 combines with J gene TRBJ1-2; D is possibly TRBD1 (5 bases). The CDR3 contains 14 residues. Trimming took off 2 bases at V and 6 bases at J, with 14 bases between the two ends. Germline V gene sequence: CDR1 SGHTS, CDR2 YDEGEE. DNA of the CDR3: TGTGCCAGCAGCTTCCCAGGGTTTTTCGATGGCTACACCTTC. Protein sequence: CASSFPGFFDGYTF.

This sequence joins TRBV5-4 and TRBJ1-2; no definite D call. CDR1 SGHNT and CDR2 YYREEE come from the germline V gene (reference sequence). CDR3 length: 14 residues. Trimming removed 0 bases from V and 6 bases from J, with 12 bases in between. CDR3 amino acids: CASSLESATHGYTF. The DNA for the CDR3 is TGTGCCAGCAGCTTGGAGTCAGCCACCCATGGCTACACCTTC.

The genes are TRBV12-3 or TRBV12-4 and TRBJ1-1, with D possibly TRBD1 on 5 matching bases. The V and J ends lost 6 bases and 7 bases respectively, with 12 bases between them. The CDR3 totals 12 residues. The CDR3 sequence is CASSPDSLEAFF. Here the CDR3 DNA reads TGTGCCAGCAGCCCCGACAGCCTTGAAGCTTTCTTT.

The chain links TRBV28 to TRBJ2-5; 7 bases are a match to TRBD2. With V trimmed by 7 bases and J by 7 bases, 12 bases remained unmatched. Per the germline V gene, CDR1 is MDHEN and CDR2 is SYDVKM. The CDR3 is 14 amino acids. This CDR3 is CASITTREGGTQYF. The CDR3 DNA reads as TGTGCCAGCATTACGACCAGGGAGGGTGGGACCCAGTACTTC.

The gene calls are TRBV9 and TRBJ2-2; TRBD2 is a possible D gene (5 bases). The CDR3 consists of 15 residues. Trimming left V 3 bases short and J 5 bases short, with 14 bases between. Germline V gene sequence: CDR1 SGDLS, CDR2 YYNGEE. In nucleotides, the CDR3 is TGTGCCAGCAGCGGGCCACGTGCGGGTACCGGGGAGCTGTTTTTT. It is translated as CASSGPRAGTGELFF.

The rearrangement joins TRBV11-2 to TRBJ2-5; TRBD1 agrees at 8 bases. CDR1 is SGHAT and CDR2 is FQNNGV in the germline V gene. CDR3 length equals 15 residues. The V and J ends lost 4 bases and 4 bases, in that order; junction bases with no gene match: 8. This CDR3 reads CASSSDRVGGETQYF. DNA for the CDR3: TGTGCCAGCAGCTCGGACAGGGTAGGAGGAGAGACCCAGTACTTC.

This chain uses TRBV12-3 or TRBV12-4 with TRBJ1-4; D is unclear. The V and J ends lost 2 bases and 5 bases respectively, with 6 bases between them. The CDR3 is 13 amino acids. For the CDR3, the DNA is TGTGCCAGCAGTTTACAGGTGAATGAAAAACTGTTTTTT. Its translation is CASSLQVNEKLFF.

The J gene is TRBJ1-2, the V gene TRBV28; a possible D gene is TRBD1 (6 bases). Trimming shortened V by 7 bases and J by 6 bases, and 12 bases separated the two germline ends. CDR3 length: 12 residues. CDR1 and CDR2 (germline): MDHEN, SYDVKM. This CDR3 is CASKTGRNGYTF. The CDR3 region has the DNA TGTGCCAGCAAAACAGGGAGAAATGGCTACACCTTC.

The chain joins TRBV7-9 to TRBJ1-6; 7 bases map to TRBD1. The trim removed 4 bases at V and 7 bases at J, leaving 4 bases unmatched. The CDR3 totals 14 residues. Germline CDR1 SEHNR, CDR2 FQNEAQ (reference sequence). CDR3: CASSSGTENSPLHF. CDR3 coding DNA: TGTGCCAGCAGCTCCGGGACAGAAAATTCACCCCTCCACTTT.